Below, 21 T cell receptor beta chains from the same sample are listed, as sequenced in a study of control samples from healthy donors and cancer patients. Some clones are missing from TCRdb's copy, which holds only in-frame ones; the method was immunoSEQ multiplex PCR. The table has 350,000 to 450,000 clones, 80% to 95% seen once; the top ten hold 6% to 7%. Sequencing was done on a sample of PBMCs. The receptor set was obtained from a man aged 35 to 55 with head and neck cancer.

In its sample, this clone was seen once. The genes are TRBV10-2 and TRBJ2-7; D may be TRBD1 or TRBD2 (6 bases each). CDR1 and CDR2 (germline): WSHSY, SAAADI. Trimming stripped 10 bases from V and 6 bases from J, with 22 bases between. The CDR3 extends over 14 amino acids. CDR3 protein: CAIEQEGGRGEQYF. DNA for the CDR3: TGCGCCATCGAGCAAGAGGGGGGAAGGGGCGAGCAGTACTTC.

This clone appeared a few times. The CDR3 here is CASSFGTSGAEQFF. CDR3 DNA: TGTGCCAGCAGCTTCGGGACTAGCGGGGCTGAGCAGTTCTTC. The chain couples TRBV7-2 to TRBJ2-1; 13 positions agree with TRBD2. This CDR3 spans 14 amino acids. With V trimmed by 3 bases and J by 9 bases, 2 bases remained unmatched. Germline values: CDR1 SGHTA, CDR2 FQGNSA.

The CDR3 DNA sequence: TGTGCCAGCAGCTTAGTTTTCGCGGGTTCGTTGGACAATGAGCAGTTCTTC. Residues: CASSLVFAGSLDNEQFF. This chain uses TRBV7-2 with TRBJ2-1; D perhaps matches TRBD2 (5 bases). The ends were cut back, 1 base at V and 5 bases at J, with 18 bases in the middle. The CDR3 loop spans 17 amino acids. Germline-derived CDR1 and CDR2 are SGHTA and FQGNSA.

The genes are TRBV10-2 and TRBJ2-7; 13 bases are shared with TRBD2. V lost 6 bases to trimming and J lost 2 bases; unmatched junction nucleotides: 4. Per germline, CDR1 WSHSY and CDR2 SAAADI. The CDR3 contains 15 residues. CDR3 amino acids: CASRGTSGGAYEQYF. CDR3 nucleotide sequence: TGCGCCAGCAGGGGAACTAGCGGGGGGGCCTACGAGCAGTACTTC.

The rearrangement links TRBV12-5 to TRBJ2-1, with D uncertain. This CDR3 spans 12 amino acids. The V end lost 5 bases, the J end lost 4 bases, and 6 bases lay between the germline ends. Germline values: CDR1 LGHNT, CDR2 FRNRAP. This CDR3 reads CASGQRYNEQFF. In DNA form, the CDR3 reads TGTGCTAGTGGTCAGAGGTACAATGAGCAGTTCTTC. Complete variable domain (other parts from reference TRBV12-5 and TRBJ2-1): DARVTQTPRHKVTEMGQEVTMRCQPILGHNTVFWYRQTMMQGLELLAYFRNRAPLDDSGMPKDRFSAEMPDATLATLKIQPSEPRDSAVYFCASGQRYNEQFFGPGTRLTVL.

The gene calls are TRBV2 and TRBJ2-4; 7 bases map to TRBD1. V shed 6 bases, J shed 8 bases, and the junction held 16 bases outside the gene matches. Germline lookup yields CDR1 SNHLY and CDR2 FYNNEI. The CDR3 is made up of 16 amino acids. CDR3 region: CASRRDRVSLSDIQYF. CDR3 bases: TGTGCCAGCAGGAGGGACAGAGTCAGCCTCTCGGACATTCAGTACTTC.

The rearrangement links TRBV30 to TRBJ2-5, with TRBD1 matching 8 bases. The CDR3 is 15 amino acids. Germline trimming cut 3 bases from V and 7 bases from J; bases unmatched to any gene: 13. The germline CDR1 and CDR2 sequences are GTSNPN and SVGIG (reference sequence). The CDR3 sequence: CAWRVGTGKVGTQYF. Written as DNA, the CDR3 is TGTGCCTGGAGGGTCGGGACAGGCAAAGTAGGGACCCAGTACTTC.

This clone was recorded once. The chain carries TRBV19 and TRBJ1-6, with 9 bases that match TRBD1. This CDR3 region has 15 residues. In germline, CDR1 is LNHDA, CDR2 SQIVND (reference sequence). V shed 4 bases and J 5 bases; nucleotides not matched to a gene: 3. CDR3 residues: CASSTQGADNSPLHF. CDR3 in DNA: TGTGCCAGTAGTACACAGGGGGCGGATAATTCACCCCTCCACTTT.

The J gene is TRBJ2-5, the V gene TRBV6-5; D may be TRBD1 (6 bases). Trimming removed 5 bases at V and 1 base at J, with 14 bases between. The length of the CDR3 is 15 residues. CDR1 and CDR2 from the germline V gene are MNHEY and SVGAGI. CDR3 coding DNA: TGTGCCAGCAGTCGCCCGGTAGGGGGCCAAGAGACCCAGTACTTC. This codes for CASSRPVGGQETQYF.

The chain joins TRBV11-3 to TRBJ1-5; D possibly corresponds to TRBD1 (5 bases). The V and J ends lost 7 bases and 4 bases respectively, with 11 bases between them. Germline CDR1 SGHNT, CDR2 YENEEA. The CDR3 sequence is 13 residues long. The CDR3 spells CASIWGGNQPQHF. CDR3 DNA: TGTGCCAGCATATGGGGGGGGAATCAGCCCCAGCATTTT.

This clone came up a few times. This chain connects TRBV9 to TRBJ2-2; D unresolved. The CDR3 has 15 residues. Germline V CDR1 and CDR2: SGDLS, YYNGEE. Trimming cost V 0 bases and J 1 base, with 7 bases left between them. As DNA, the CDR3 is TGTGCCAGCAGCGTAGAGGCAGGGAACACCGGGGAGCTGTTTTTT. Translation gives CASSVEAGNTGELFF.

J is TRBJ1-3 and V is TRBV28; no definite D call. The CDR3 extends over 17 amino acids. V lost 5 bases to trimming and J lost 4 bases, with 21 bases between them. Per the germline V gene, CDR1 is MDHEN and CDR2 is SYDVKM. The CDR3 reads CASSPQWGPTSGNTIYF. As DNA, the CDR3 is TGTGCCAGCAGTCCCCAGTGGGGTCCAACTTCGGGAAACACCATATATTTT.

The chain couples TRBV9 to TRBJ1-2, with 7 nucleotides matching TRBD1. The J segment lost 0 bases and the V segment lost 4 bases, leaving 6 bases of the junction unmatched. Germline CDR1 reads SGDLS; CDR2 reads YYNGEE. The CDR3 contains 15 residues. The CDR3 is CASSPTGDPNYGYTF. As DNA, the CDR3 is TGTGCCAGCAGCCCCACAGGGGATCCTAACTATGGCTACACCTTC.

In this sample, this clone turned up once. The V and J genes are TRBV6-6 and TRBJ1-3, with D unresolved. V lost 4 bases and J 0 bases, leaving 7 bases between the germline ends. CDR1 is MNHNY, CDR2 SVGAGI, per germline (reference sequence). The CDR3 runs to 14 residues. The DNA for the CDR3 is TGTGCCAGCAGTTTTCGGGGCTCTGGAAACACCATATATTTT. It encodes CASSFRGSGNTIYF.

The sample holds a few counts of this clone. The J gene is TRBJ1-3, the V gene TRBV3-1 (or the pseudogene TRBV3-2), with a tentative D call TRBD1 (5 bases). This CDR3 region has 14 residues. The germline V and J ends were trimmed by 8 bases and 0 bases, with 11 bases remaining between them. Per the germline V gene, CDR1 is LGHDT and CDR2 is YNNKEL (reference sequence). The CDR3 here is CASGQQSSGNTIYF. The CDR3 coding sequence is TGTGCCAGCGGACAACAGAGCTCTGGAAACACCATATATTTT.

This clone appeared once. This same CDR3 is encoded by further DNA sequences in the sample. V gene TRBV28 combines with J gene TRBJ2-7; a possible D gene is TRBD1 (6 bases). V was cut by 3 bases and J by 1 base, with 7 bases left in between. The CDR3 extends over 13 amino acids. Germline CDR1 is MDHEN and CDR2 is SYDVKM. In nucleotides, the CDR3 is TGTGCCAGCAGTTTGACAGGTTCCTACGAGCAGTACTTC. Encoded protein: CASSLTGSYEQYF.

J is TRBJ2-2 and V is TRBV27; tentative D call: TRBD2 (6 bases). Germline CDR1 and CDR2: MNHEY and SMNVEV (reference sequence). V lost 5 bases and J lost 3, with 19 bases in between. The CDR3 has 17 amino acids. CDR3 in amino acids: CASSLIHGGRHTGELFF. Written as DNA, the CDR3 is TGTGCCAGCAGTCTTATCCATGGGGGGAGGCACACCGGGGAGCTGTTTTTT.

The count of this clone is one. This chain uses TRBV18 with TRBJ2-3; D gene ambiguous. Deletions cut 3 bases from V and 3 bases from J, with 10 bases between. Germline values: CDR1 KGHSH, CDR2 LQKENI. The CDR3 sequence is 14 residues long. The CDR3 DNA reads as TGTGCCAGCTCACCGGAGTCTTCTACAGATACGCAGTATTTT. Translated: CASSPESSTDTQYF.

V and J are TRBV6-1 and TRBJ1-2; D not certain. The CDR3 sequence is 13 residues long. Trimming pared 3 bases from V and 8 bases from J, leaving 13 bases between. Germline lookup yields CDR1 MNHNS and CDR2 SASEGT. DNA for the CDR3: TGTGCCAGCAGTGACAGTCTCCCCCCGGGCTACACCTTC. Translation: CASSDSLPPGYTF.

The V call is TRBV10-2, the J call TRBJ2-1; possible D gene TRBD2, 6 bases. The CDR3 loop spans 12 amino acids. Per the germline V gene, CDR1 is WSHSY and CDR2 is SAAADI. The V end lost 7 bases, the J end lost 5 bases, and 9 bases lay between the germline ends. CDR3 DNA: TGCGCCAGCATGGCTAGCGACAATGAGCAGTTCTTC. Its protein product is CASMASDNEQFF.

This clone was detected once. The CDR3 coding sequence is TGTGCCAGCAGCGTAGGACTAGCGGGGTACACCGGGGAGCTGTTTTTT. It is translated as CASSVGLAGYTGELFF. The chain couples TRBV11-3 to TRBJ2-2; 12 bases align to TRBD2. CDR1 is SGHNT and CDR2 is YENEEA in the germline V gene. The CDR3 extends over 16 amino acids. Trimming cost V 5 bases and J 3 bases; bases outside gene matches: 4.